The text below deals with one TCR beta chain. The data were taken from a study of blood T cell repertoires in COVID-19. Looking at the study overall: Acute and convalescent COVID-19 specimens originated in the United States, Italy and Spain. T cells, B-cell-depleted T cells, or PBMCs supplied cDNA or gDNA.

Original data processing: Researchers report that nucleated cell counts were estimated from reference gene primer amplification. The repertoire was sequenced with immunoSEQ multiplex PCR; TCRdb's copy has only in-frame clones and lacks some. V and J calls plus clone size are reproduced from that table; the DNA served to infer D and trimming. The sample yields around 81,000 clones, 88% seen once. The V end was cut by 2 bases, the J end by 4 bases, with 8 bases between. The CDR3 is 13 amino acids. This sequence was found in a woman of 80 years or more with acute or convalescent COVID-19. The chain employs TRBV12-3 or TRBV12-4 and TRBJ1-2; D not certain. The sample was peripheral blood. The CDR3 DNA follows: TGTGCCAGCAGTTTATTTAACTCCTATGGCTACACCTTC. Translation: CASSLFNSYGYTF.